This T cell receptor (beta chain) was captured by sequencing in a study of blood T cell repertoires in COVID-19. Study-wide context: The study drew acute and convalescent COVID-19 samples from the United States, Italy and Spain.

The assay was immunoSEQ multiplex PCR, and TCRdb's table has in-frame clones only and misses some. Of 14,000 to 15,000 clones detected, roughly 90% appear once; the ten largest clones hold about 3%. The specimen sequenced was peripheral blood. The origin of this receptor is a human donor in a cohort sampled during active COVID-19.

CDR3 in amino acids: CASSSGQGDTDTQYF. The CDR3 DNA follows: TGCGCCAGCAGCTCTGGACAGGGCGACACAGATACGCAGTATTTT. The chain joins TRBV5-1 to TRBJ2-3; 8 nucleotides match TRBD1. There are 15 residues in the CDR3. The trim removed 3 bases at V and 2 bases at J, leaving 5 bases unmatched. In germline, CDR1 is SGHRS, CDR2 YFSETQ.